The clone carrying this TCR beta chain was recorded once. This sample is part of a study of blood T cell repertoires in COVID-19. The overall study: COVID-19 samples from acute and convalescent phases originated in the United States, Italy and Spain. T cells, B-cell-depleted T cells, or PBMCs supplied cDNA or gDNA.

The V and J ends lost 4 bases and 1 base, in that order; junction bases with no gene match: 8. The CDR3 runs to 16 residues. Per the germline V gene, CDR1 is SGHRS and CDR2 is YFSETQ. TCRdb keeps only in-frame clones here, not all; method: immunoSEQ multiplex PCR. The data hold some 490,000 clones, with roughly nine tenths observed a single time. Two negative PCRs, clearance, or symptom resolution were required of recovered Cohort 3 donors. The specimen sequenced was PBMCs or T cells enriched from blood (not recorded which). The source of this sequence is a woman in her sixties or seventies who had recovered from COVID-19. The gene calls are TRBV5-1 and TRBJ1-3; 7 nucleotides align to TRBD1. The DNA for the CDR3 is TGCGCCAGCAGCCTCGAGGGGGCCCAGTCTGGAAACACCATATATTTT. Protein product: CASSLEGAQSGNTIYF.